The count of the clone carrying this T cell receptor (beta chain) is one. Its specificity is unknown. This CDR3 region has 22 residues. Germline CDR1 is MNHEY and CDR2 is SMNVEV (reference sequence). The V segment lost 0 bases and the J segment 0 bases; nucleotides outside the gene matches: 15. This specimen comes from a study of cytomegalovirus exposure and HLA in healthy donors. Study conclusions and caveats: On later analysis, the bulk of CMV-associated TCR beta chains appeared to be HLA-restricted. Most of the TCR beta V segments (in an earlier analysis) were productive either about 87% or about 30% of the time. Analyses of presence and absence presupposed an approximately uniform sequencing depth across donors. Sequencing likely produced, as an artifact, a cluster of highly shared sequence variants.

Amplification used 60 Vbeta primers and 13 Jbeta primers. The data were produced by immunoSEQ multiplex PCR, yet TCRdb's version contains in-frame clones alone and is incomplete. Among over 90,000 clones listed, around 79% were seen once. Sequenced material: PBMCs. This sequence was found in a man between 45 and 60 years old in good health and CMV-seropositive. This rearrangement joins TRBV27 to TRBJ2-1, with 12 bases fitting TRBD2. The chain's CDR3 is CASSLSVGLAGIRSGSYNEQFF. DNA of the CDR3: TGTGCCAGCAGTTTATCGGTTGGACTAGCGGGAATTAGAAGTGGCTCCTACAATGAGCAGTTCTTC.